Described below is a single T cell receptor (beta chain) sequence and its context. The antigen is unknown. PCR primers comprised 60 Vbeta and 13 Jbeta primers. Sequencing used immunoSEQ multiplex PCR; TCRdb keeps in-frame clones, though not all of them. The sample holds under 200,000 clones, 82% seen once. The data were taken from a study of cytomegalovirus exposure and HLA in healthy donors. This CDR3 is 15 amino acids long. Germline V gene sequence: CDR1 SGHRS, CDR2 YFSETQ. Trimming left V 0 bases short and J 0 bases short, with 7 bases between. Study-level results: Some segments of the V type, notably TRBV6-2 and TRBV6-3, were excluded as indistinguishable. The authors listed over 150 TCR beta chains as cytomegalovirus-associated. Trimming of TCR beta V- and J-genes showed a link, identified in a later analysis, to a missense DCLRE1C variant. The authors assumed roughly uniform sequencing depth across donors for presence/absence analyses.

The sequenced sample was PBMCs. The V call is TRBV5-1, the J call TRBJ1-3, with a weak D call TRBD1 (5 bases). The TCR comes from a girl aged 10 to 17 in good health and CMV-seropositive. The CDR3: CASSLGQSSGNTIYF. The DNA of the CDR3 is TGCGCCAGCAGCTTGGGACAGAGCTCTGGAAACACCATATATTTT.